The 5 T cell receptor beta chains given below trace back to one sample, sequenced in a study of blood T cell repertoires in COVID-19. Repertoires were generated with immunoSEQ multiplex PCR, while TCRdb's copy carries only in-frame clones and drops some. The data contain under 150,000 clones, roughly 85% of them singletons. The sample comprised peripheral blood. These receptor sequences come from a human donor in a cohort sampled during active COVID-19.

V and J are TRBV19 and TRBJ2-3; 7 nucleotides match TRBD1. Germline lookup yields CDR1 LNHDA and CDR2 SQIVND (reference sequence). This CDR3 contains 14 residues. The V and J ends lost 7 bases and 3 bases, in that order; junction bases with no gene match: 7. CDR3 residues: CASTRQGLTDTQYF. CDR3 DNA sequence: TGTGCCAGTACCAGACAGGGTTTGACAGATACGCAGTATTTT.

V usage is TRBV6-6 and J usage is TRBJ2-5; 8 positions match TRBD1. V was pared by 7 bases and J by 3 bases, with 10 bases of the junction left unmatched. This CDR3 contains 15 residues. Germline lookup yields CDR1 MNHNY and CDR2 SVGAGI (reference sequence). CDR3 coding DNA: TGTGCCAGCACCAACGGAGGGACAGGTGAAGAGACCCAGTACTTC. Residues: CASTNGGTGEETQYF.

The DNA of the CDR3 is TGTGCCAGCAGCCGCGCCGACAGGAACACTGAAGCTTTCTTT. Its protein is CASSRADRNTEAFF. The J gene is TRBJ1-1, the V gene TRBV7-2; a possible D gene is TRBD1 (5 bases). The CDR3 length is 14 residues. Germline assignment: CDR1 SGHTA and CDR2 FQGNSA. V shed 5 bases and J shed 1 base, with 11 bases lying between them. The variable domain in full, completed from reference TRBV7-2 and TRBJ1-1, reads GAGVSQSPSNKVTEKGKDVELRCDPISGHTALYWYRQSLGQGLEFLIYFQGNSAPDKSGLPSDRFSAERTGGSVSTLTIQRTQQEDSAVYLCASSRADRNTEAFFGQGTRLTVV.

A single count supports this clone. This chain uses TRBV29-1 with TRBJ2-2; 7 nucleotides agree with TRBD1. V gave up 7 bases and J gave up 6 bases; unmatched junction bases: 14. The CDR3 extends over 15 amino acids. Germline V gene data show CDR1 as SQVTM and CDR2 as ANQGSEA. CDR3 loop: CSAGRRGGTPGELFF. The CDR3 coding sequence is TGCAGCGCTGGGCGGAGAGGGGGCACCCCCGGGGAGCTGTTTTTT.

This rearrangement joins TRBV5-6 to TRBJ2-3; 7 bases line up with TRBD2. The ends lost 5 bases at V and 0 bases at J; junction bases unmatched: 9. The CDR3 runs 16 residues. The germline V gene has CDR1 SGHDT and CDR2 YYEEEE. The DNA for the CDR3 is TGTGCCAGCAGTCGGAAGCGGGGTCGTAGCACAGATACGCAGTATTTT. This codes for CASSRKRGRSTDTQYF.